These 28 T cell receptor beta chains were sequenced from one sample in a study of beta chain features in type 1 diabetes. TCRB transcripts that were expressed got sequenced, as all of the isolated RNA had been reverse transcribed. Using immunoSEQ multiplex PCR, the repertoire was profiled, and TCRdb retains in-frame clones only, with some absent. The data show hundreds of thousands of clones, around an eighth seen once. Whole-study results and caveats: Researchers report that Type 1 diabetes patients had moderately but significantly shorter TCRB CDR3s across all four CD4+ subsets.

These receptors are not linked to any known antigen. Input material: naive CD4+ T cells from blood. The receptors originated from a man younger than 30 with type 1 diabetes.

This clone was counted only a few times. The chain recombines TRBV6-5 with TRBJ2-5; D is ambiguous. The CDR3 spans 15 residues. CDR1 MNHEY and CDR2 SVGAGI come from the germline V gene. Trimming took 4 bases from V and 1 from J, leaving 13 bases between them. CDR3 amino acids: CASSWQRTTQETQYF. The DNA for the CDR3 is TGTGCCAGCAGTTGGCAACGGACCACCCAAGAGACCCAGTACTTC.

This clone was counted only a few times. V and J are TRBV27 and TRBJ2-1, with TRBD2 identical over 9 bases. Germline V gene data show CDR1 as MNHEY and CDR2 as SMNVEV (reference sequence). CDR3 length: 18 residues. With 5 bases clipped from V and 0 bases from J, the junction kept 11 bases outside the gene matches. Here the CDR3 reads CASSPLALAGVSYNEQFF. DNA of the CDR3: TGTGCCAGCAGTCCCTTAGCACTAGCGGGTGTCTCCTACAATGAGCAGTTCTTC.

In this sample, this clone turned up once. The chain recombines TRBV5-1 with TRBJ2-7, with TRBD1 as a possible D gene (6 bases). V was clipped by 4 bases and J by 5 bases, with 10 bases between them. CDR3 length: 12 amino acids. Germline CDR1 reads SGHRS; CDR2 reads YFSETQ. In DNA form, the CDR3 reads TGCGCCAGCAGCCATCCAGGGGACGAGCAGTACTTC. It translates to CASSHPGDEQYF.

The CDR3 reads CASSLVPLGADTQYF. In DNA form, the CDR3 reads TGTGCCAGCAGCTTAGTCCCTCTAGGGGCAGATACGCAGTATTTT. The chain carries TRBV9 and TRBJ2-3; TRBD1 might be the D (5 bases). The germline V gene encodes CDR1 SGDLS and CDR2 YYNGEE. V was clipped by 4 bases and J by 4 bases, with 16 bases between them. The CDR3 contains 15 residues.

This clone was found a few times. V gene TRBV12-5 combines with J gene TRBJ2-7; no clear D. CDR1 LGHNT and CDR2 FRNRAP come from the germline V gene. The CDR3 length is 13 residues. The V end was cut by 5 bases, the J end by 0 bases, with 8 bases between. CDR3 DNA: TGTGCTAGTGGTAAAGACTTCTCCTACGAGCAGTACTTC. Its protein is CASGKDFSYEQYF. Supplemented by reference TRBV12-5 and TRBJ2-7, the full variable domain reads DARVTQTPRHKVTEMGQEVTMRCQPILGHNTVFWYRQTMMQGLELLAYFRNRAPLDDSGMPKDRFSAEMPDATLATLKIQPSEPRDSAVYFCASGKDFSYEQYFGPGTRLTVT.

This clone has a handful of counts. V usage is TRBV7-9 and J usage is TRBJ2-5, with D perhaps being TRBD1 or TRBD2 (5 bases each). V dropped 5 bases and J dropped 3 bases, with 16 bases sitting between them. The length of the CDR3 is 15 residues. CDR1 and CDR2 (germline): SEHNR, FQNEAQ (reference sequence). The DNA of the CDR3 is TGTGCCAGCAGCCTTACCGGGACCAAAGAAGAGACCCAGTACTTC. Amino acid sequence: CASSLTGTKEETQYF.

This chain links TRBV28 with TRBJ2-7; 9 positions agree with TRBD1. After removal of 6 bases from V and 3 bases from J, the junction contained 9 bases not matched to a gene. The V gene's germline CDR1 is MDHEN and CDR2 SYDVKM. The CDR3 is 15 amino acids. The DNA of the CDR3 is TGTGCCAGCAGGACTTCGGGACAGGGTTTCTACGAGCAGTACTTC. Translating gives CASRTSGQGFYEQYF.

The sample holds a few counts of this clone. The chain links TRBV10-3 to TRBJ2-2, with D possibly TRBD1 on 6 matching bases. This CDR3 has 15 amino acids. Germline lookup yields CDR1 ENHRY and CDR2 SYGVKD. V lost 2 bases to trimming and J lost 4 bases, with 11 bases between them. The CDR3 DNA follows: TGTGCCATCAGTGAGAGGGGACAAGCCACCGGGGAGCTGTTTTTT. It is translated as CAISERGQATGELFF.

The chain is built from TRBV4-1 and TRBJ2-2; perhaps TRBD1 as D (6 bases). The CDR3 totals 16 residues. Trimming took 4 bases from V and 1 from J, leaving 13 bases between them. The V gene's germline CDR1 is MGHRA and CDR2 YSYEKL. The CDR3 loop reads CASSPEGHLNTGELFF. The CDR3 DNA is TGCGCCAGCAGCCCCGAGGGACACTTGAACACCGGGGAGCTGTTTTTT.

This clone was detected a few times. The chain has TRBV6-5 and TRBJ1-2; 8 nucleotides agree with TRBD1. With V trimmed by 10 bases and J by 8 bases, 9 bases remained unmatched. CDR1 MNHEY and CDR2 SVGAGI come from the germline V gene. The CDR3 contains 12 residues. The CDR3 protein is CATTQGARGYTF. CDR3 sequence (DNA): TGTGCCACCACCCAGGGGGCACGAGGCTACACCTTC.

This clone was picked up a small number of times. The J gene is TRBJ1-2, the V gene TRBV5-6, with 8 nucleotides matching TRBD1. CDR1 and CDR2 from the germline V gene are SGHDT and YYEEEE. The length of the CDR3 is 14 residues. J was trimmed by 3 bases and V by 2 bases; bases with no gene match: 3. DNA of the CDR3: TGTGCCAGCAGCTTACGGGGACAGGACTATGGCTACACCTTC. Translating gives CASSLRGQDYGYTF.

This clone was recorded a few times. For the CDR3, the DNA is TGTGCCAGCAGCGTAGGGGGTGGGACGGTGAATTCACCCCTCCACTTT. It encodes CASSVGGGTVNSPLHF. The gene calls are TRBV9 and TRBJ1-6; tentatively, D is TRBD1 (5 bases). The CDR3 has 16 residues. Trimming took 0 bases from V and 7 from J, leaving 14 bases between them. From germline, CDR1 is SGDLS and CDR2 YYNGEE. The variable domain in full, with the rest retrieved from reference TRBV9 and TRBJ1-6, is DSGVTQTPKHLITATGQRVTLRCSPRSGDLSVYWYQQSLDQGLQFLIQYYNGEERAKGNILERFSAQQFPDLHSELNLSSLELGDSALYFCASSVGGGTVNSPLHFGNGTRLTVT.

This rearrangement joins TRBV7-2 to TRBJ1-5, with 10 bases that match TRBD1. The germline CDR1 and CDR2 sequences are SGHTA and FQGNSA. Trimming removed 5 bases from V and 5 bases from J; junction bases left unmatched: 6. The CDR3 length is 15 residues. The CDR3 here is CASSLRTGGDQPQHF. CDR3 coding DNA: TGTGCCAGCAGCCTTCGGACAGGGGGTGATCAGCCCCAGCATTTT.

V and J are TRBV13 and TRBJ1-1; D is unresolved. The germline CDR1 and CDR2 sequences are PRHDT and FYEKMQ (reference sequence). Trimming cost V 0 bases and J 11 bases, with 16 bases left between them. The CDR3 consists of 14 residues. CDR3 nucleotides: TGTGCCAGCAGCTTAGGGCAGGACTTTTTGCCGGCTTTCTTT. This gives the protein CASSLGQDFLPAFF.

The chain joins TRBV9 to TRBJ2-3; unclear D gene. The germline CDR1 and CDR2 sequences are SGDLS and YYNGEE. Between the trimmed V and J ends, which lost 0 bases and 2 bases, there was a span of 7 bases. The CDR3 spans 14 residues. CDR3 bases: TGTGCCAGCAGCGTAGGCGACGCCACAGATACGCAGTATTTT. Translating it yields CASSVGDATDTQYF. Complete variable domain (other parts from reference TRBV9 and TRBJ2-3): DSGVTQTPKHLITATGQRVTLRCSPRSGDLSVYWYQQSLDQGLQFLIQYYNGEERAKGNILERFSAQQFPDLHSELNLSSLELGDSALYFCASSVGDATDTQYFGPGTRLTVL.

This clone occurred a few times. V gene TRBV23-1 combines with J gene TRBJ1-5; D is unclear. TRBV23-1 belongs to the ORF category, with a function that is uncertain. Trimming stripped 6 bases from V and 0 bases from J, with 21 bases between. CDR3 length: 18 residues. CDR3 loop: CASSPEAWRPLSNQPQHF. DNA of the CDR3: TGCGCCAGCAGCCCCGAGGCGTGGCGGCCGCTTAGCAATCAGCCCCAGCATTTT.

The gene calls are TRBV7-2 and TRBJ2-5; maybe TRBD2 (5 bases). The germline V and J ends were trimmed by 1 base and 0 bases, with 12 bases remaining between them. The CDR3 runs 16 residues. Germline-derived CDR1 and CDR2 are SGHTA and FQGNSA. In DNA form, the CDR3 reads TGTGCCAGCAGCTTAGGCAGCGGAGTGTACCAAGAGACCCAGTACTTC. This gives the protein CASSLGSGVYQETQYF.

This clone was seen more than once but under ten times. This chain joins TRBV30 and TRBJ1-5; D is unresolved. V gave up 1 base and J gave up 0 bases, with 7 bases separating them. CDR1 GTSNPN and CDR2 SVGIG come from the germline V gene (reference sequence). The CDR3 sequence is 14 residues long. CDR3 residues: CAWSDVNSNQPQHF. In DNA, the CDR3 is TGTGCCTGGAGTGATGTAAATAGCAATCAGCCCCAGCATTTT.

The chain links TRBV5-3 to TRBJ2-1; 10 bases map to TRBD2. TRBV5-3 is sorted into the ORF group, with uncertain function. Germline trimming cut 4 bases from V and 5 bases from J; bases unmatched to any gene: 6. The CDR3 runs to 15 residues. The chain's CDR3 is CARSAGTSVDNEQFF. The CDR3 DNA reads as TGTGCCAGAAGCGCCGGGACTAGCGTCGACAATGAGCAGTTCTTC.

This clone was counted only a few times. The gene calls are TRBV5-1 and TRBJ2-4, with 8 positions matching TRBD1. The ends lost 0 bases at V and 1 base at J; junction bases unmatched: 6. CDR1 and CDR2 from the germline V gene are SGHRS and YFSETQ. CDR3 length: 17 residues. The CDR3: CASSLVNRGTAKNIQYF. The CDR3 DNA sequence: TGCGCCAGCAGCTTGGTCAACAGGGGGACGGCCAAAAACATTCAGTACTTC.

The V gene is TRBV2, the J gene TRBJ2-5, with unresolved D. V was clipped by 2 bases and J by 5 bases, with 12 bases between them. The CDR3 contains 14 residues. Germline V gives CDR1 SNHLY, CDR2 FYNNEI. The CDR3 sequence is CASSELDLEETQYF. CDR3 sequence (DNA): TGTGCCAGCAGTGAATTGGACCTTGAGGAGACCCAGTACTTC.

The V gene is TRBV21-1, the J gene TRBJ2-7; TRBD2, as called in the table, went unchecked against the DNA. TRBV21-1 is recorded as a pseudogene. This CDR3 spans 11 amino acids. In DNA, the CDR3 is TGTGCCAGCAGCGCTCCGCGGGAGCAGTACTTC. Its protein is CASSAPREQYF.

This chain joins TRBV2 and TRBJ2-7; no clear D. Trimming shortened V by 3 bases and J by 2 bases, and 8 bases separated the two germline ends. The germline V gene encodes CDR1 SNHLY and CDR2 FYNNEI. The CDR3 totals 13 residues. DNA of the CDR3: TGTGCCAGCAGTGAGGTAGAACCCTACGAGCAGTACTTC. As protein: CASSEVEPYEQYF.

A few counts support this clone. The genes are TRBV30 and TRBJ2-7, with 7 bases that match TRBD1. After removal of 4 bases from V and 5 bases from J, the junction contained 8 bases not matched to a gene. Germline V lookup: CDR1 GTSNPN, CDR2 SVGIG (reference sequence). CDR3 length equals 13 residues. CDR3 bases: TGTGCCTGGAAGGACAGGTGGAACGACGAGCAGTACTTC. Its protein is CAWKDRWNDEQYF. The whole variable domain, filled in from reference TRBV30 and TRBJ2-7, reads SQTIHQWPATLVQPVGSPLSLECTVEGTSNPNLYWYRQAAGRGLQLLFYSVGIGQISSEVPQNLSASRPQDRQFILSSKKLLLSDSGFYLCAWKDRWNDEQYFGPGTRLTVT.

The V call is TRBV7-9, the J call TRBJ2-7; 9 bases line up with TRBD1. CDR1 and CDR2 (germline): SEHNR, FQNEAQ (reference sequence). The CDR3 spans 14 residues. V gave up 6 bases and J gave up 7 bases; unmatched junction bases: 10. CDR3 sequence: CASSFVGTGKEQYF. The CDR3 coding sequence is TGTGCCAGCAGTTTCGTCGGGACAGGGAAAGAGCAGTACTTC.

The CDR3 DNA follows: TGTGCCTGGAGGGCCCCGGGAAGCTCCTACGAGCAGTACTTC. It codes for CAWRAPGSSYEQYF. The chain couples TRBV30 to TRBJ2-7; maybe TRBD2 (5 bases). Germline lookup yields CDR1 GTSNPN and CDR2 SVGIG (reference sequence). Trimming left V 3 bases short and J 0 bases short, with 12 bases between. The CDR3 sequence is 14 residues long. Full variable domain (remainder filled in from reference TRBV30 and TRBJ2-7): SQTIHQWPATLVQPVGSPLSLECTVEGTSNPNLYWYRQAAGRGLQLLFYSVGIGQISSEVPQNLSASRPQDRQFILSSKKLLLSDSGFYLCAWRAPGSSYEQYFGPGTRLTVT.

Only a few counts were recorded for this clone. The chain has TRBV11-2 and TRBJ2-7; 9 nucleotides align to TRBD2. Germline V lookup: CDR1 SGHAT, CDR2 FQNNGV. The CDR3 loop spans 15 amino acids. Unmatched junction bases numbered 4, after V lost 0 bases and J lost 4 bases. CDR3 coding DNA: TGTGCCAGCAGCTTAGAAGGGACTAGCAAATACGAGCAGTACTTC. Translation: CASSLEGTSKYEQYF.

This clone has just a few counts. The J gene is TRBJ2-1, the V gene TRBV2; 7 bases fit TRBD1. V was pared by 8 bases and J by 4 bases, with 5 bases of the junction left unmatched. The CDR3 contains 13 residues. Germline V gene sequence: CDR1 SNHLY, CDR2 FYNNEI. CDR3 nucleotide sequence: TGTGCCAGCTTGAGGGGGCCGTACAATGAGCAGTTCTTC. This encodes CASLRGPYNEQFF.